This entry describes one T cell receptor beta chain. Its specificity is unknown. The junction and the germline gene differ at one end; a read error may be behind it. Germline lookup yields CDR1 SEHNR and CDR2 FQNEAQ (reference sequence). CDR3 length: 16 residues. This entry comes from a study of cytomegalovirus exposure and HLA in healthy donors. Primers: 60 Vbeta forward and 13 Jbeta reverse. TCRdb's copy holds only in-frame clones and misses some; the assay was immunoSEQ multiplex PCR. This sample yields under 150,000 clones, of which around 72% are seen a single time; approximately 2.6% belongs to the top ten. Study results and caveats: Indistinguishable V segments such as TRBV6-2 and TRBV6-3 were excluded. Later, an analysis found that common viral pathogens appeared to be linked with several of the most significant clusters. A later analysis showed that HLA-associated TCR beta chains had undergone more clonal expansion than equally common others.

This clonotype was obtained from a human donor in good health. The chain recombines TRBV7-9 with TRBJ1-2; 9 nucleotides line up with TRBD1. The sample taken for sequencing was PBMCs. The CDR3 is CSSSSPRDRDIYGYTF. The CDR3 bases are TGTTCCAGCAGCTCTCCTCGGGACAGGGATATCTATGGCTACACCTTC. Using reference TRBV7-9 and TRBJ1-2 for the parts outside the CDR3, the full variable domain is DTGVSQNPRHKITKRGQNVTFRCDPISEHNRLYWYRQTLGQGPEFLTYFQNEAQLEKSRLLSDRFSAERPKGSFSTLEIQRTEQGDSAMYLCSSSSPRDRDIYGYTFGSGTRLTVV.